Following are 17 T cell receptor beta chains from one sample sequenced in a study of cytomegalovirus exposure and HLA in healthy donors (dated by TCRdb to the late 2010s). The method was the immunoSEQ multiplex PCR assay. For the multiplex PCR, a mixture combining 60 forward primers for TCR Vbeta segments and 13 reverse primers for TCR Jbeta segments was used. TCRdb holds this immuneACCESS table with in-frame rearrangements only. Some clones are missing; in checked studies, unresolved V genes explain under half, and the rest has no known cause. The sample has some 98,000 clones on record, 76% of them singletons. The ten largest clones take up 1.5% to 2% of the sample. Sample: PBMCs. Receptors originate from a man aged 35-49 years in good health and CMV-seronegative.

This chain links TRBV5-6 with TRBJ2-4; D remains ambiguous. The CDR3 length is 15 residues. Trimming cost V 5 bases and J 0 bases, with 12 bases left between them. The germline V gene encodes CDR1 SGHDT and CDR2 YYEEEE. The CDR3 spells CASRSRSLAKNIQYF. The CDR3 nucleotides are TGTGCCAGCAGATCGAGAAGCTTAGCCAAAAACATTCAGTACTTC.

As concerns this clone: The identical CDR3 is also encoded by other nucleotide sequences in the sample. V and J are TRBV4-3 and TRBJ1-2; TRBD1 agrees at 7 bases. CDR1 LGHNA and CDR2 YSLEER come from the germline V gene. This CDR3 has 16 amino acids. Losses at the gene ends were 3 bases for V and 10 bases for J; bases not matched to a gene: 17. The CDR3 region is CASSHGIRQGKEPYTF. The DNA of the CDR3 is TGCGCCAGCAGCCATGGGATTCGACAGGGTAAGGAGCCCTACACCTTC.

This clone was seen a single time. The CDR3 DNA is TGTGCCAGTAGTACCGGGACAGGGGGATCCTACGAGCAGTACTTC. It is translated as CASSTGTGGSYEQYF. The V call is TRBV19, the J call TRBJ2-7, with TRBD1 identical over 11 bases. This CDR3 contains 15 residues. V dropped 4 bases and J dropped 1; count of bases not matched to a gene: 3. The germline V gene encodes CDR1 LNHDA and CDR2 SQIVND (reference sequence).

The CDR3 protein is CSAEGAGGPQTQYF. In DNA, the CDR3 is TGCAGCGCCGAAGGCGCGGGAGGGCCCCAGACGCAGTATTTT. The J gene is TRBJ2-3, the V gene TRBV29-1, with TRBD2 identical over 9 bases. The CDR3 extends over 14 amino acids. The V and J ends lost 7 bases and 9 bases, in that order; junction bases with no gene match: 14. Germline V gives CDR1 SQVTM, CDR2 ANQGSEA.

The CDR3 DNA sequence: TGTGCCAGTAGTTCCACGGCGGGGGAGTACGAGCAGTACTTC. Protein: CASSSTAGEYEQYF. This sequence joins TRBV19 and TRBJ2-7; TRBD2 aligns across 7 bases. V gave up 5 bases and J gave up 4 bases; unmatched junction bases: 8. CDR3 size: 14 residues. The germline gives CDR1 LNHDA, CDR2 SQIVND (reference sequence). The complete variable domain, with remaining parts taken from reference TRBV19 and TRBJ2-7, reads DGGITQSPKYLFRKEGQNVTLSCEQNLNHDAMYWYRQDPGQGLRLIYYSQIVNDFQKGDIAEGYSVSREKKESFPLTVTSAQKNPTAFYLCASSSTAGEYEQYFGPGTRLTVT.

The chain joins TRBV15 to TRBJ2-5; maybe TRBD2 (6 bases). Per germline, CDR1 LNHNV and CDR2 YYDKDF (reference sequence). The V end lost 2 bases, the J end lost 5 bases, and 9 bases lay between the germline ends. The length of the CDR3 is 13 residues. CDR3 region: CATSRRGGETQYF. Here the CDR3 DNA reads TGTGCCACCAGCAGAAGAGGAGGGGAGACCCAGTACTTC.

The chain is built from TRBV2 and TRBJ2-7, with TRBD1 identical over 11 bases. The CDR3 contains 14 residues. The V gene end was trimmed by 8 bases and the J gene end by 6 bases; junction bases not matched to a gene: 9. Germline values: CDR1 SNHLY, CDR2 FYNNEI. Here the CDR3 reads CASVKTGTGGEQYF. CDR3 bases: TGTGCCAGCGTTAAAACCGGGACAGGGGGCGAGCAGTACTTC.

As to this clone: One junction end disagrees with the germline gene, perhaps due to a read error. The chain employs TRBV7-9 and TRBJ2-7; TRBD2 agrees at 12 bases. Germline CDR1 is SEHNR and CDR2 is FQNEAQ (reference sequence). The CDR3 loop spans 17 amino acids. CDR3 region: CSSSLGLAGGPSLEQYF. The CDR3 DNA reads as TGTTCCAGCAGCTTAGGGCTAGCGGGAGGGCCTTCGCTGGAGCAGTACTTC.

Only a few counts were recorded for this clone. The rearrangement links TRBV29-1 to TRBJ2-7; D gene ambiguous. Germline CDR1 reads SQVTM; CDR2 reads ANQGSEA. This CDR3 is built from 12 residues. Trimming cost V 4 bases and J 4 bases, with 11 bases left between them. CDR3: CSVGPDLYEQYF. The CDR3 nucleotides are TGCAGCGTTGGCCCCGACTTATACGAGCAGTACTTC.

The chain couples TRBV4-3 to TRBJ1-5; no clear D gene. The V gene's germline CDR1 is LGHNA and CDR2 YSLEER. The CDR3 has 13 amino acids. V was clipped by 0 bases and J by 5 bases, with 5 bases between them. CDR3 region: CASSQDIHQPQHF. The CDR3 nucleotides are TGCGCCAGCAGCCAAGACATCCATCAGCCCCAGCATTTT.

The chain has TRBV28 and TRBJ2-5; the D gene is possibly TRBD2 (6 bases). The last part of the DNA fits TRBJ2-7 better; the J call may be wrong. Germline CDR1 is MDHEN and CDR2 is SYDVKM. The CDR3 has 14 residues. CDR3 amino acids: CASTIRGRDNEQYF. DNA of the CDR3: TGTGCCAGCACTATCCGGGGGAGAGACAACGAGCAGTACTTC.

A single count supports this clone. The V and J genes are TRBV28 and TRBJ1-6; D is unresolved. From germline, CDR1 is MDHEN and CDR2 SYDVKM. Trimming took off 3 bases at V and 10 bases at J, with 13 bases between the two ends. The CDR3 is 14 residues long. The CDR3 loop reads CASSFGGVNSPLHF. CDR3 bases: TGTGCCAGCAGTTTTGGCGGGGTTAACTCACCCCTCCACTTT.

The chain has TRBV5-1 and TRBJ2-7, with TRBD1 matching over 9 bases. CDR3 length equals 14 residues. Trimming removed 6 bases from V and 6 bases from J; junction bases left unmatched: 10. The germline V gene encodes CDR1 SGHRS and CDR2 YFSETQ. CDR3 sequence reads: CASTPTGGTGEQYF. The CDR3 region has the DNA TGCGCCAGCACTCCGACAGGGGGGACCGGCGAGCAGTACTTC.

This clone was seen only once. The chain joins TRBV2 to TRBJ2-3; no clear D. This CDR3 contains 14 residues. The V end was cut by 2 bases, the J end by 2 bases, with 8 bases between. Germline CDR1 reads SNHLY; CDR2 reads FYNNEI. The DNA for the CDR3 is TGTGCCAGCAGTGAATCCTCTATCACAGATACGCAGTATTTT. It specifies CASSESSITDTQYF. Based on the CDR3 plus reference TRBV2 and TRBJ2-3, the full variable domain is EPEVTQTPSHQVTQMGQEVILRCVPISNHLYFYWYRQILGQKVEFLVSFYNNEISEKSEIFDDQFSVERPDGSNFTLKIRSTKLEDSAMYFCASSESSITDTQYFGPGTRLTVL.

This clone is a singleton in its sample. The CDR3 sequence: CASSQTVAGGWYEQYF. The CDR3 nucleotides are TGTGCCAGCTCGCAGACGGTAGCGGGAGGTTGGTACGAGCAGTACTTC. The V gene is TRBV18, the J gene TRBJ2-7, with TRBD2 identical over 10 bases. The length of the CDR3 is 16 residues. The junction had 12 bases not matched to a gene; V was cut back by 6 bases and J by 4 bases. Germline-derived CDR1 and CDR2 are KGHSH and LQKENI.

The rearrangement uses TRBV4-3 and TRBJ1-5, with D possibly TRBD1 on 5 matching bases. Germline V gene lookup returns CDR1 LGHNA and CDR2 YSLEER. Trimming left V 0 bases short and J 7 bases short, with 10 bases between. This CDR3 has 14 amino acids. The CDR3 coding sequence is TGCGCCAGCAGCCAAGACAGGGATCGGCAGCCCCAGCATTTT. Its translation: CASSQDRDRQPQHF.

The chain is built from TRBV7-6 and TRBJ2-7; 9 nucleotides match TRBD1. Trimming at V came to 3 bases and at J to 5 bases, leaving 2 bases not matched to a gene. CDR3 size: 13 residues. Per the germline V gene, CDR1 is SGHVS and CDR2 is FNYEAQ. The CDR3 here is CASSLWDRDEQYF. The CDR3 coding sequence is TGTGCCAGCAGCTTGTGGGACAGGGACGAGCAGTACTTC.